This T cell receptor beta chain was sequenced in a study of shared clonotypes between healthy human individuals (dated by TCRdb to between 2020 and 2021). About the study as a whole: The cohort included a few men and a couple of women between 18 and 49 years of age. To estimate repertoire size and how much clonotype sharing occurs between individuals, the study deeply sequenced the blood TCR repertoires of five healthy adults. For each donor, three plates each were used for CD4 naive and CD4 memory, two plates were used for CD8 naive, and one plate was used for CD8 memory. To increase sequencing depth and limit assay-specific biases, different laboratories used diverse techniques to prepare libraries and sequence TCR repertoires. Between about 0.8 and 8.9 billion PBMCs per donor were obtained by leukapheresis. The study at large found these results: Even with the large sequencing depth, rarefaction of the sorted-subset datasets indicated that sequencing was incomplete. Only blood was sampled, and tissue TCR repertoires likely differ from those in blood. Estimated clonotype richness was generally larger for naive than for memory subsets. Pairwise subsampling led to the expectation that sequencing depth would affect the degree of clonotype sharing among donors. Clonotypes shared by all four sorted-subset donors showed higher generation probabilities than non-shared clonotypes. The genetic and exposure-history diversity represented was limited by the small number of donors. Across four donors, about 4.5% of naive CD4, 3% to 4% of naive CD8, 2.3% of memory CD4, and over 0.35% of memory CD8 clonotypes were shared.

Using the deep immunoSEQ assay, multiplex PCR amplified TCR CDR3 regions from genomic DNA. Extracted genomic DNA from each cell subset was distributed evenly across all wells of several immunoSEQ 96-well plates, and each plate was treated as a replicate. For sorted subsets, each replicate PCR was loaded with 200 ng genomic DNA, equivalent to 30,000 or so T cell genomes. Purified libraries were quantified with a Qubit 3.0 fluorometer, sized on a Bioanalyzer 2100, and re-quantified with the KAPA Library Quantification kit. Each immunoSEQ 96-well plate was sequenced on its own single-read 150-cycle Illumina NextSeq 550 flow cell. The paper's processing steps were these. Because only junctional sequences without quality scores were contained in the immunoSEQ output, filtering matching that applied to full-length reads could not be performed. Sequences were annotated with PyIR, a Python wrapper for IgBLAST v1.9, using IMGT germline references to assign V/J genes and CDR3. Reads with weak V/J assignments (E-value above 1e-6), missing CDR3, stop codons, out-of-frame junctions, or ambiguous translated residues were removed. A V3J clonotype was defined by an identical inferred V gene, J gene, and CDR3 amino acid sequence. The percentage overlap between two repertoires was calculated by dividing the number of shared unique clonotypes by the size of the smaller repertoire. Repertoire richness was assessed with RTK rarefaction, the Chao1 estimator, and Recon v2.1 estimates of unobserved clonotypes. Generation probabilities were computed with OLGA for all TCRbeta clonotypes obtained by the gDNA method from several donors. This immuneACCESS table, as held by TCRdb, lists in-frame sequences with V and J called but not all clones. Of the missing ones, under half trace to an unresolved V gene in checked studies; the others have no known cause. V and J calls and clone size are given by that table; D and trimming were obtained from the DNA. The sample table lists more than 1.2 million clones, around 98.5% of them with a count of one. About 0.4% of the sample lies in the top ten.

Healthy HIV-negative adults with no recently reported acute infections or vaccinations were included as donors. Every donor was a Caucasian adult living in Nashville, Tennessee, USA. Magnetic negative selection was used to enrich CD4+ T cells, after which naive cells were positively selected on CD45RA and the negative fraction became the memory subset. After blood collection by leukapheresis, PBMCs were isolated using Ficoll-Histopaque density gradient centrifugation and then cryopreserved in the vapor phase of liquid nitrogen. Purity and quantity of every magnetically sorted T cell population were checked by analytical flow cytometry. From each sorted fraction, genomic DNA was isolated and quantified by UV absorbance on a Nanodrop 2000c. About this clone: Its antigen remains undetermined. Base qualities are not recorded, but no much larger clone differs from it by a single base.

The germline ends are 9 bases apart after V is trimmed by 6 bases and J by 3 bases. The CDR3 sequence holds 13 residues, the cysteine and phenylalanine included. Just the 39-base CDR3 DNA is kept, in frame starting at base 1. CDR1 and CDR2 are drawn from the germline V gene: MNHEY, SVGAGI. Recombination connected TRBV6-5 to TRBJ1-5; the D gene is perhaps TRBD1, on 5 matching bases. The receptor was derived from a man under 40 in good health. Sequencing used naive CD4+ T cells sorted from blood. Taken with the paper, the label for cell subset or site translates to: CD45RA+ positively selected. Here the CDR3 is given as CASRRQINQPQHF. The DNA sequence is TGTGCCAGCAGAAGACAGATCAATCAGCCCCAGCATTTT.